This T cell receptor (beta chain) was sequenced for a study of response to subunit inactivated influenza vaccine (dated by TCRdb to between 2017 and 2018). For the study in its entirety: Deep quantitative T cell receptor repertoire profiling was used in the study to track responses to a trivalent subunit inactivated influenza vaccine. Here is what the overall study found, with its caveats: It was suggested by the authors that each seasonal influenza vaccination may recruit only a limited number of new T cells.

The CDR3 numbers 12 residues from cysteine through phenylalanine. Only CDR3 DNA remains: 36 bases, in frame from the first base. Trimming at the junction amounts to 1 base on V and 1 base on J, and the germline ends lie 0 bases apart. CDR1 and CDR2 were assigned from the germline V gene as KGHDR and SFDVKD. This clonotype was detected a few times. This receptor's antigen is unknown. Base qualities are not at hand, and no much larger clone is one base apart. The library came from RT-PCR. This sample was sequenced with an Illumina HiSeq 2500. The public sequencing data were trimmed at Q25 with fastp and processed into clonotypes with MiXCR by TCRdb, which kept only in-frame beta chains. Rows merge per CDR3 protein into single entries with the most common DNA and genes. This sample gives more than 450,000 distinct CDR3 sequences in total; about 8% of them show up just once. The top ten constitute approximately 13% of the sample.

This clonotype originated in a man in his fifties or sixties who received an inactivated influenza vaccine. Donor details come from another sample of the same person, matched by shared clones. This specimen consisted of PBMCs from blood, obtained around 25 months after vaccination. The V and J genes are TRBV24-1 and TRBJ2-5, with no confident D gene call. The CDR3 reads CATSDFQETQYF. The bases are TGTGCCACCAGTGATTTCCAAGAGACCCAGTACTTC.